This is a list of T cell receptor beta chains from one sample in a study of Ad26.COV2.S vaccination and SARS-CoV-2 variants. Here immunoSEQ multiplex PCR was the method, and the copy in TCRdb shows in-frame clones only, minus some. The sample yields some 480,000 clones, roughly 87% seen once. Source: peripheral blood, taken in a trial of Ad26.COV2.S vaccine versus placebo. Receptor source: a person between 18 and 59 years old who received the Ad26.COV2.S COVID-19 vaccine or a placebo. The CDR3 runs from the conserved cysteine through the conserved F or W. The order of the fields is clone size, J gene, D gene, V gene, CDR3 DNA, CDR3 protein. D genes are given only for firm matches. Size values are once, few and many counts, or a class for expanded clones, and some rows have none.

clone size: once
J gene: TRBJ1-4
D gene: TRBD1
V gene: TRBV7-8
CDR3 DNA: TGTGCCAGCAGCTTAGTCAGGGGGGATGAAAAACTGTTTTTT
CDR3 protein: CASSLVRGDEKLFF

clone size: .
J gene: TRBJ2-7
D gene: .
V gene: TRBV7-2
CDR3 DNA: TGTGCCAGCCAGTCGGAGACAGCTCTCTACGAGCAGTACTTC
CDR3 protein: CASQSETALYEQYF

clone size: .
J gene: TRBJ2-2
D gene: TRBD2
V gene: TRBV2
CDR3 DNA: TGTGCCAGCAGGAAGACTAGCGGGAGCCACACCGGGGAGCTGTTTTTT
CDR3 protein: CASRKTSGSHTGELFF

clone size: once
J gene: TRBJ2-1
D gene: TRBD1
V gene: TRBV18
CDR3 DNA: TGTGCCAGCTCACCTGGGACAGGGGCCTACAATGAGCAGTTCTTC
CDR3 protein: CASSPGTGAYNEQFF

clone size: many
J gene: TRBJ2-5
D gene: .
V gene: TRBV7-9
CDR3 DNA: TGTGCCAGCAGCTTAGCTGGGGAGACCCAGTACTTC
CDR3 protein: CASSLAGETQYF

clone size: .
J gene: TRBJ1-1
D gene: .
V gene: TRBV7-2
CDR3 DNA: TGTGCCAGCAGCTTAGCCGGAGGGGCACCGAACACTGAAGCTTTCTTT
CDR3 protein: CASSLAGGAPNTEAFF

clone size: .
J gene: TRBJ2-5
D gene: .
V gene: TRBV18
CDR3 DNA: TGTGCCAGCTCACCACGGCAGGTGGAGACCCAGTACTTC
CDR3 protein: CASSPRQVETQYF

clone size: many
J gene: TRBJ1-2
D gene: .
V gene: TRBV3-1/TRBV3-2
CDR3 DNA: TGTGCCAGCAGCCAAGGGGTCGGCAACTATGGCTACACCTTC
CDR3 protein: CASSQGVGNYGYTF

clone size: .
J gene: TRBJ2-1
D gene: TRBD2
V gene: TRBV7-9
CDR3 DNA: TGTGCCAGCAGCGGGACTAGCCGGGAGCAGTTCTTC
CDR3 protein: CASSGTSREQFF

clone size: .
J gene: TRBJ1-1
D gene: .
V gene: TRBV11-2
CDR3 DNA: TGTGCCAGCAGCGGGCCCAACACTGAAGCTTTCTTT
CDR3 protein: CASSGPNTEAFF

clone size: .
J gene: TRBJ2-2
D gene: .
V gene: TRBV28
CDR3 DNA: TGTGCCAGCAAAACAGGGTACAGCGGGGAGCTGTTTTTT
CDR3 protein: CASKTGYSGELFF

clone size: once
J gene: TRBJ1-5
D gene: .
V gene: TRBV5-4
CDR3 DNA: TGTGCCAGCAGCTTTGAAGTTTTAACTCACAATAGCAATCAGCCCCAGCATTTT
CDR3 protein: CASSFEVLTHNSNQPQHF

clone size: .
J gene: TRBJ1-2
D gene: .
V gene: TRBV6-2/TRBV6-3
CDR3 DNA: TGTGCCAGCAGTTACGACCGCAGGGGCAGTAACTATGGCTACACCTTC
CDR3 protein: CASSYDRRGSNYGYTF

clone size: .
J gene: TRBJ1-2
D gene: .
V gene: TRBV5-1
CDR3 DNA: TGCGCCAGCAGCCCGGAAGGGGGAACCAACTATGGCTACACCTTC
CDR3 protein: CASSPEGGTNYGYTF

clone size: .
J gene: TRBJ1-3
D gene: .
V gene: TRBV28
CDR3 DNA: TGTGCCAGCAGTTTATCCTTCTCTGGAAACACCATATATTTT
CDR3 protein: CASSLSFSGNTIYF

clone size: .
J gene: TRBJ2-1
D gene: .
V gene: TRBV7-9
CDR3 DNA: TGTGCCAGCAGCTTAGCGGGAGGCCCCGACAATGAGCAGTTCTTC
CDR3 protein: CASSLAGGPDNEQFF

clone size: once
J gene: TRBJ1-4
D gene: .
V gene: TRBV28
CDR3 DNA: TGTGCCAGCAGGTACCCCACTGGTGAAAAACTGTTTTTT
CDR3 protein: CASRYPTGEKLFF

clone size: once
J gene: TRBJ1-1
D gene: .
V gene: TRBV5-4
CDR3 DNA: TGTGCCAGCAGCTTGCCCCAGAACACTGAAGCTTTCTTT
CDR3 protein: CASSLPQNTEAFF

clone size: .
J gene: TRBJ2-2
D gene: TRBD2
V gene: TRBV19
CDR3 DNA: TGTGCCAGTAGTATCTCACTAGCGGGAGCCGGGGGGACCGGGGAGCTGTTTTTT
CDR3 protein: CASSISLAGAGGTGELFF

clone size: .
J gene: TRBJ2-7
D gene: TRBD1
V gene: TRBV11-2
CDR3 DNA: TGTGCCAGCAGCTCCGGGACAGGGGCCTACGAGCAGTACTTC
CDR3 protein: CASSSGTGAYEQYF

clone size: .
J gene: TRBJ2-2
D gene: TRBD1
V gene: TRBV30
CDR3 DNA: TGTGCCTGGAGTGGAGGGACAGGGGACACCGGGGAGCTGTTTTTT
CDR3 protein: CAWSGGTGDTGELFF

clone size: .
J gene: TRBJ2-3
D gene: .
V gene: TRBV2
CDR3 DNA: TGTGCCAGCAGTGATCATGTGGGGACAGATACGCAGTATTTT
CDR3 protein: CASSDHVGTDTQYF

clone size: once
J gene: TRBJ2-1
D gene: TRBD2
V gene: TRBV5-1
CDR3 DNA: TGCGCCAGCAGCTCATTGGGGCTAGCGGAAAATGAGCAGTTCTTC
CDR3 protein: CASSSLGLAENEQFF

clone size: once
J gene: TRBJ2-1
D gene: TRBD2
V gene: TRBV6-2/TRBV6-3
CDR3 DNA: TGTGCCAGCAGTTCCTATCGGGGGGGCGCCTACAATGAGCAGTTCTTC
CDR3 protein: CASSSYRGGAYNEQFF

clone size: .
J gene: TRBJ2-7
D gene: .
V gene: TRBV27
CDR3 DNA: TGTGCCAGCAGGGAGGGTGCTAGCGTCCCATACGAGCAGTACTTC
CDR3 protein: CASREGASVPYEQYF

clone size: once
J gene: TRBJ2-5
D gene: .
V gene: TRBV10-3
CDR3 DNA: TGTGCTTCTCAGGAAGGGGGGACCCAGTACTTC
CDR3 protein: CASQEGGTQYF

clone size: .
J gene: TRBJ1-1
D gene: .
V gene: TRBV5-6
CDR3 DNA: TGTGCCAGCAGCTTGGGGAGGTTGAACACTGAAGCTTTCTTT
CDR3 protein: CASSLGRLNTEAFF

clone size: .
J gene: TRBJ1-4
D gene: .
V gene: TRBV7-9
CDR3 DNA: TGTGCCAGCAGCTTAGTTGAAAAACTGTTTTTT
CDR3 protein: CASSLVEKLFF

clone size: .
J gene: TRBJ1-1
D gene: TRBD1
V gene: TRBV28
CDR3 DNA: TGTGCCAGCAGTTCAGGGGGGGGGAGTACTGAAGCTTTCTTT
CDR3 protein: CASSSGGGSTEAFF